This T cell receptor beta chain appears in the sequencing data of a study of blood T cell repertoires in COVID-19 (dated by TCRdb to about 2020). Notes on the research overall: Samples covering the acute and convalescent phases of COVID-19 were provided by collaborators in the United States, Italy and Spain. The material from the prospective study consisted of cDNA or gDNA derived from T cells, B-cell-depleted T cells, or PBMCs. The dataset comprised deeply sampled blood TCRbeta repertoires from subjects exposed to, actively infected with, or recovered from COVID-19. A freely available public database, intended as a resource for researchers studying the immune response to SARS-CoV-2, is where the repertoires were released. Samples came from the ongoing ImmuneRACE study (first 160 participants) plus 1,254 subjects from 6 global collaborators. A de-identified subject ID, COVID-19 status, age in years and sex were almost always included in the sample metadata. Where available, HLA class I and class II types were obtained from metadata supplied by the sample provider rather than from assay-based typing. What the research found in general, with its limitations: How much clinical and demographic metadata was included differed by source and by participant, and the metadata was provided uncurated.

V loses 2 bases of germline sequence and J loses 7 bases, and the interval between the two ends is 5 bases. CDR1 GTSNPN and CDR2 SVGIG are derived from the germline V gene (reference sequence). Including cysteine and phenylalanine, the CDR3 has 11 amino acids. This entry keeps only the CDR3 DNA: 33 bases, framed from base 1. In this sample, this clone turned up a few times. Its antigen has not been determined. Within one base of it there is no much larger clone, and no base qualities were kept. Whole blood was collected in K2EDTA tubes by collaborating institutions according to the institutions' own protocols. For TCRbeta analysis, collaborators shipped samples as frozen whole blood, isolated PBMCs, or DNA extracted from either of those sample types. TCRbeta CDR3 regions were amplified from genomic DNA by means of the immunoSEQ Assay, a bias-controlled multiplex PCR. The paper's processing steps were these. The number of nucleated cells in each sample was estimated by amplification of reference gene primers within the assay. Sequence reads were collapsed and filtered to measure the absolute abundance of every unique TCRbeta CDR3 rearrangement. For each sample, productive Simpson clonality was calculated by taking the square root of Simpson's diversity index across productive rearrangements. TCRdb's version of the immuneACCESS table is confined to in-frame rearrangements and falls short of the full clone set. An unresolved V gene accounts for under half of the shortfall where checked; the remainder is of unknown origin. That table gives V, J and clone size, and the DNA gave D and trimming. The sample profile shows a few hundred thousand clones; approximately 80% of them were found once. In total, the top ten clones hold around 8.9% of the sample.

The receptor chain draws on TRBV30 and TRBJ1-4, with no confident D gene call. This receptor was identified in an elderly man with acute or convalescent COVID-19. Sequencing was carried out using peripheral blood. In nucleotides, the sequence is TGTGCCTGGAGTATCCGTGAAAAACTGTTTTTT. Translated, this gives CAWSIREKLFF. With the portions outside the CDR3 filled from the reference TRBV30 and TRBJ1-4 genes, the complete variable region becomes SQTIHQWPATLVQPVGSPLSLECTVEGTSNPNLYWYRQAAGRGLQLLFYSVGIGQISSEVPQNLSASRPQDRQFILSSKKLLLSDSGFYLCAWSIREKLFFGSGTQLSVL.